This T cell receptor beta chain was identified during a study of T-cell reconstitution after alpha-beta-depleted transplantation in children (dated by TCRdb to the mid-2010s). About the full investigation: The study quantitatively tracked T-cell immune reconstitution after TCRalphabeta/CD19-depleted allogeneic hematopoietic cell transplantation in children using TCR repertoire profiling.

Only a few counts were recorded for this clonotype. There is no known antigen for this receptor. Nothing much larger sits one base from this clone, and base qualities are not available. Receptors were amplified or captured by PCR. TCRdb names Illumina HiSeq 2500 as the instrument used. Molecular barcoding was employed in the preparation of TCR libraries, with unique molecular identifiers being used to normalize TCRbeta repertoire quantification. Clones were called with MiXCR by TCRdb after fastp trimmed the public reads at Q25, and only in-frame beta chains were retained. Rows matching on CDR3 protein sequence are summarized as one entry with the most common DNA and genes. Across this sample there are a few hundred thousand distinct CDR3 sequences, with approximately 11% seen only once. 5% to 6.5% of the sample is taken by the ten largest. V and J are truncated by 3 bases and 0 bases respectively, leaving an intervening sequence of 9 bases. From the cysteine through the valine, the CDR3 covers 13 amino acids. This entry keeps only the CDR3 DNA: 39 bases, framed from base 1. Looking up the germline V gene (reference sequence) yields CDR1 DFQATT and CDR2 SNEGSKA.

This receptor was obtained from a human donor who donated a stem cell graft to a child with acute myeloid leukemia. The rearrangement joined TRBV20-1 to TRBJ2-7; the D gene is unclear. Here the sequenced sample was PBMCs from the stem cell graft donor, taken from the stem cell graft. The DNA sequence is given as TGCAGTGCTAGCGCCCCTTCCTCCTACGAGCAGTACGTC. The resulting protein is CSASAPSSYEQYV.